This T cell receptor beta chain is drawn from a study of shared clonotypes between healthy human individuals. Study context: Aged between 18 and 49, the donors were two women and a few men. Each donor contributed plates that comprised three CD4 naive, three CD4 memory, two CD8 naive and one CD8 memory. Points from the study as a whole: Roughly 5% of naive CD4 clonotypes were shared across a handful of donors.

A word on this clone: Antigen unknown.

Germline CDR1 and CDR2: SGHTA and FQGNSA. CDR3 length: 15 amino acids. V was pared by 3 bases and J by 4 bases, with 16 bases between. Original processing notes: Filtering was not the same, since immunoSEQ gave junction-only sequences without quality scores. Assay used: immunoSEQ multiplex PCR; TCRdb lists only in-frame clones, some missing. D and trimming come from the DNA, and the V and J calls and clone size come from that table. Counted here are about 330,000 clones, around 74% occurring once; the ten biggest clones make up about 9.4%. The chain joins TRBV7-2 to TRBJ2-7; D is possibly TRBD1 (7 bases). The clonotype originates from a man in his thirties or forties in good health. Sequenced material: memory CD4+ T cells sorted from blood. The subset is: CD45RA-negative fraction. The chain's CDR3 is CASSLKRRGRYEQYF. In nucleotides, the CDR3 is TGTGCCAGCAGCTTGAAGCGGAGGGGGCGATACGAGCAGTACTTC.